Listed here are 32 T cell receptor beta chains from one sample, sequenced in a study of T cells in Graves' hyperthyroidism and ophthalmopathy. Template material for amplifying TCR beta CDR3 regions consisted of RNA transcripts. With the HTBI primer set, the TCR CDR3 went through a first round of RT-PCR. TCRdb re-called the multiplex PCR reads with MiXCR, one entry per CDR3 protein. The sample includes over 250,000 distinct CDR3 sequences, 22% seen only once; the top ten take approximately 60%. Sequenced input: blood. Receptors originate from a man aged 30 to 39 with Graves' ophthalmopathy.

The J gene is TRBJ2-7, the V gene TRBV2; D ambiguous. The V gene lost 10 bases and the J gene lost 0 bases, with 19 bases spanning the gap. The CDR3 is 15 residues long. Germline V gene sequence: CDR1 SNHLY, CDR2 FYNNEI. The CDR3: CAILRLTIDSYEQYF. The CDR3 DNA follows: TGTGCCATCCTACGACTCACAATAGACTCCTACGAGCAGTACTTC.

This clonotype was detected many times. The chain employs TRBV28 and TRBJ2-7; D gene ambiguous. This CDR3 is 15 amino acids long. Germline V CDR1 and CDR2: MDHEN, SYDVKM. V lost 5 bases, J lost 6 bases, and 20 bases lay in between. The CDR3 DNA sequence: TGTGCCAGCAGTACACCACTTACCCCACGTAGCGAGCAGTACTTC. This gives the protein CASSTPLTPRSEQYF.

The chain combines TRBV7-9 with TRBJ2-7, with 13 positions matching TRBD2. The germline gives CDR1 SEHNR, CDR2 FQNEAQ (reference sequence). This CDR3 is 16 amino acids long. Unmatched junction bases numbered 8, after V lost 5 bases and J lost 4 bases. The CDR3 DNA follows: TGTGCCAGCAGCCCAAGGACTAGCGGGGGTCGTTACGAGCAGTACTTC. This encodes CASSPRTSGGRYEQYF. Looking up the rest from reference TRBV7-9 and TRBJ2-7 gives the full variable domain: DTGVSQNPRHKITKRGQNVTFRCDPISEHNRLYWYRQTLGQGPEFLTYFQNEAQLEKSRLLSDRFSAERPKGSFSTLEIQRTEQGDSAMYLCASSPRTSGGRYEQYFGPGTRLTVT.

This clonotype was counted only a few times. J is TRBJ2-2 and V is TRBV5-1; TRBD1 agrees at 8 bases. Losses at the gene ends were 9 bases for V and 7 bases for J; bases not matched to a gene: 11. CDR3 length equals 14 residues. Germline CDR1 reads SGHRS; CDR2 reads YFSETQ. The CDR3 loop reads CATKGQAHGGELFF. The DNA for the CDR3 is TGCGCCACAAAGGGACAGGCCCACGGCGGGGAGCTGTTTTTT.

The chain links TRBV12-3 or TRBV12-4 to TRBJ1-5; TRBD1 agrees at 7 bases. V gave up 7 bases and J gave up 0 bases; unmatched junction bases: 21. The CDR3 sequence is 20 residues long. CDR3 nucleotide sequence: TGTGCCAGCACCGTAGCACCAACAGGGGCGGCCGGTGATAGCAATCAGCCCCAGCATTTT. It translates to CASTVAPTGAAGDSNQPQHF.

The rearrangement joins TRBV15 to TRBJ1-2, with D maybe TRBD1 (6 bases). The germline V gene encodes CDR1 LNHNV and CDR2 YYDKDF (reference sequence). Trimming took off 6 bases at V and 1 base at J, with 15 bases between the two ends. The CDR3 has 15 residues. The CDR3 loop reads CATSTGGTYNYGYTF. As DNA, the CDR3 is TGTGCCACCAGTACCGGGGGCACCTATAACTATGGCTACACCTTC.

This clonotype was counted a few times. The chain couples TRBV7-8 to TRBJ1-1, with TRBD1 as a possible D gene (6 bases). The V and J ends lost 5 bases and 4 bases respectively, with 8 bases between them. From germline, CDR1 is SGHVS and CDR2 FQNEAQ. The CDR3 runs 12 residues. The CDR3 protein is CASSTDSTEAFF. The DNA of the CDR3 is TGTGCCAGCAGCACGGACAGCACTGAAGCTTTCTTT. Looking up the rest from reference TRBV7-8 and TRBJ1-1 gives the full variable domain: GAGVSQSPRYKVAKRGQDVALRCDPISGHVSLFWYQQALGQGPEFLTYFQNEAQLDKSGLPSDRFFAERPEGSVSTLKIQRTQQEDSAVYLCASSTDSTEAFFGQGTRLTVV.

There are a few counts of this clonotype. DNA for the CDR3: TGTGCCAGCTCACCGACAGACGGGACAGGAGCTTTCTTT. Amino acid sequence: CASSPTDGTGAFF. The chain is built from TRBV18 and TRBJ1-1; 8 nucleotides match TRBD1. The length of the CDR3 is 13 residues. With 3 bases clipped from V and 10 bases from J, the junction kept 7 bases outside the gene matches. Germline CDR1 reads KGHSH; CDR2 reads LQKENI.

In its sample, this clonotype was seen a few times. The chain joins TRBV27 to TRBJ2-1, with 9 bases fitting TRBD2. Germline values: CDR1 MNHEY, CDR2 SMNVEV (reference sequence). With V trimmed by 7 bases and J by 2 bases, 6 bases remained unmatched. CDR3 length: 15 amino acids. CDR3 nucleotide sequence: TGTGCCAGCACCGCTTCTAGCGGGGCCTACAATGAGCAGTTCTTC. Amino acid sequence: CASTASSGAYNEQFF.

This clonotype turned up a few times. This chain joins TRBV7-2 and TRBJ1-4; possible D gene TRBD1, 6 bases. V was shortened by 2 bases and J by 6 bases, with 13 bases between the two germline ends. In germline, CDR1 is SGHTA, CDR2 FQGNSA. The CDR3 is made up of 15 amino acids. The CDR3 DNA reads TGTGCCAGCAGCTTAATACGGGGGGCTCATGAAAAACTGTTTTTT. It codes for CASSLIRGAHEKLFF.

Ten or more counts support this clonotype. This sequence joins TRBV11-2 and TRBJ2-5; 9 nucleotides agree with TRBD2. The ends lost 4 bases at V and 1 base at J; junction bases unmatched: 4. This CDR3 has 15 amino acids. Germline CDR1 SGHAT, CDR2 FQNNGV. The CDR3 nucleotides read TGTGCCAGCAGCTCCCTAGCGGGACTCCAAGAGACCCAGTACTTC. Its translation: CASSSLAGLQETQYF. Combining the CDR3 with reference TRBV11-2 and TRBJ2-5 gives the whole variable domain EAGVAQSPRYKIIEKRQSVAFWCNPISGHATLYWYQQILGQGPKLLIQFQNNGVVDDSQLPKDRFSAERLKGVDSTLKIQPAKLEDSAVYLCASSSLAGLQETQYFGPGTRLLVL.

V and J are TRBV20-1 and TRBJ2-1; 8 positions agree with TRBD2. V dropped 3 bases and J dropped 3; count of bases not matched to a gene: 10. Germline V CDR1 and CDR2: DFQATT, SNEGSKA (reference sequence). The CDR3 runs to 16 residues. CDR3 sequence (DNA): TGCAGTGCTAGGGGAGCGGGGGAGTTTTACTACAATGAGCAGTTCTTC. This encodes CSARGAGEFYYNEQFF.

This chain joins TRBV2 and TRBJ1-5; maybe TRBD1 (5 bases). Germline V CDR1 and CDR2: SNHLY, FYNNEI. Trimming pared 2 bases from V and 4 bases from J, leaving 12 bases between. CDR3 length: 15 amino acids. CDR3 amino acids: CASSENGARNQPQHF. The CDR3 region has the DNA TGTGCCAGCAGTGAAAACGGGGCTCGGAATCAGCCCCAGCATTTT.

This clonotype was seen at least ten times. The V gene is TRBV28, the J gene TRBJ2-7; a weak D match, TRBD2 (5 bases). CDR3 length: 15 residues. CDR1 is MDHEN, CDR2 SYDVKM, per germline. Trimming removed 5 bases at V and 0 bases at J, with 14 bases between. The CDR3 sequence is CASSGRGSSSYEQYF. In nucleotides, the CDR3 is TGTGCCAGCAGTGGACGCGGGTCTTCCTCCTACGAGCAGTACTTC.

In this sample, this clonotype turned up a few times. CDR3 region: CSVFTRDTQETQYF. For the CDR3, the DNA is TGCAGCGTTTTCACTCGGGACACACAAGAGACCCAGTACTTC. The rearrangement uses TRBV29-1 and TRBJ2-5; weak D call: TRBD1 (6 bases). The V and J ends lost 5 bases and 2 bases respectively, with 15 bases between them. This CDR3 is built from 14 residues. In germline, CDR1 is SQVTM, CDR2 ANQGSEA.

The chain has TRBV6-1 and TRBJ2-3, with 13 bases fitting TRBD2. The CDR3 has 22 residues. Germline loops: CDR1 MNHNS, CDR2 SASEGT. Trimming removed 6 bases from V and 0 bases from J; junction bases left unmatched: 21. CDR3 bases: TGTGCCAGCAGACCGCGGGACAAACTCGGACTAGCGGGAGTTGATAGCACAGATACGCAGTATTTT. Translated: CASRPRDKLGLAGVDSTDTQYF.

Details on this clonotype: An end of the junction differs from the germline gene, which may be a read error. The chain carries TRBV5-5 and TRBJ1-5; 8 bases map to TRBD1. This CDR3 has 15 amino acids. Germline lookup yields CDR1 SGHKS and CDR2 YYEKEE (reference sequence). CDR3 residues: CTSSTDRGVNQPQHF. The CDR3 DNA reads TGTACCAGCTCGACCGACAGGGGTGTCAATCAGCCCCAGCATTTT.

In this sample, this clonotype turned up a few times. This chain links TRBV5-1 with TRBJ2-2; no reliable D call. V lost 2 bases and J lost 6, with 14 bases in between. In germline, CDR1 is SGHRS, CDR2 YFSETQ. The CDR3 spans 15 residues. The CDR3 here is CASSLNPLQPGELFF. The CDR3 nucleotides read TGCGCCAGCAGCTTAAACCCCCTGCAACCCGGGGAGCTGTTTTTT.

This clonotype showed up just a few times. The gene calls are TRBV14 and TRBJ2-5; 9 nucleotides line up with TRBD2. The ends lost 1 base at V and 4 bases at J; junction bases unmatched: 7. The germline CDR1 and CDR2 sequences are SGHDN and FVKESK. This CDR3 has 16 amino acids. The CDR3 here is CASSQGSGLAAETQYF. As DNA, the CDR3 is TGTGCCAGCAGCCAAGGGTCGGGACTAGCAGCAGAGACCCAGTACTTC.

The chain carries TRBV5-1 and TRBJ2-7, with D tentatively TRBD1 (6 bases). Trimming stripped 4 bases from V and 0 bases from J, with 20 bases between. This CDR3 is 17 amino acids long. The V gene's germline CDR1 is SGHRS and CDR2 YFSETQ. The CDR3 coding sequence is TGCGCCAGCAGCAGCAGCCCCGGGACACCCAGCTCCTACGAGCAGTACTTC. The encoded protein is CASSSSPGTPSSYEQYF.

In this sample, this clonotype turned up many times. The chain combines TRBV30 with TRBJ2-1; 9 nucleotides match TRBD2. With V trimmed by 4 bases and J by 4 bases, 8 bases remained unmatched. From germline, CDR1 is GTSNPN and CDR2 SVGIG (reference sequence). This CDR3 is 15 amino acids long. CDR3 amino acids: CAWKGAGGTYNEQFF. The CDR3 DNA sequence: TGTGCCTGGAAAGGAGCGGGAGGAACTTACAATGAGCAGTTCTTC.

This clonotype was seen a few times. CDR3: CASSPYRGSTDTQYF. The CDR3 coding sequence is TGTGCCAGCAGTCCCTACAGGGGAAGCACAGATACGCAGTATTTT. The V call is TRBV28, the J call TRBJ2-3; 7 nucleotides align to TRBD1. Germline CDR1 reads MDHEN; CDR2 reads SYDVKM. The CDR3 has 15 amino acids. Trimming took 5 bases from V and 0 from J; bases not matched to a gene: 5. Drawing the rest from reference TRBV28 and TRBJ2-3, the complete variable domain is DVKVTQSSRYLVKRTGEKVFLECVQDMDHENMFWYRQDPGLGLRLIYFSYDVKMKEKGDIPEGYSVSREKKERFSLILESASTNQTSMYLCASSPYRGSTDTQYFGPGTRLTVL.

This clonotype occurred many times. The chain links TRBV11-2 to TRBJ2-7; no definite D call. V was shortened by 4 bases and J by 3 bases, with 4 bases between the two germline ends. CDR1 and CDR2 from the germline V gene are SGHAT and FQNNGV. This CDR3 is built from 11 residues. The CDR3 loop is CASSSYYEQYF. The CDR3, as DNA: TGTGCCAGCAGCTCTTACTACGAGCAGTACTTC.

The rearrangement uses TRBV12-3 or TRBV12-4 and TRBJ1-1; D ambiguous. Trimming took 6 bases from V and 4 from J, leaving 9 bases between them. The length of the CDR3 is 12 residues. The CDR3 sequence is CASRLSSTEAFF. CDR3 bases: TGTGCCAGCAGGCTTTCGTCCACTGAAGCTTTCTTT.

A single count supports this clonotype. This may arise from a read error, as a much more abundant clone is one base away. The chain has TRBV3-1 and TRBJ2-1; D might be TRBD2 (5 bases). The CDR3 totals 14 residues. CDR1 and CDR2 from the germline V gene are LGHDT and YNNKEL (reference sequence). CDR3 sequence reads: CASSFPGISNKQFF. The CDR3 region has the DNA TGTGCCAGCAGCTTCCCCGGGATCAGCAATAAGCAGTTCTTC.

The chain joins TRBV15 to TRBJ2-6; a weak D match, TRBD2 (6 bases). The CDR3 extends over 15 amino acids. Trimming cost V 3 bases and J 2 bases, with 8 bases left between them. Germline V lookup: CDR1 LNHNV, CDR2 YYDKDF (reference sequence). The CDR3 sequence is CATSREGTGANVLTF. For the CDR3, the DNA is TGTGCCACCAGCAGGGAGGGAACTGGGGCCAACGTCCTGACTTTC.

This chain connects TRBV20-1 to TRBJ2-7; the D gene is possibly TRBD1 (6 bases). Trimming took 4 bases from V and 0 from J, leaving 7 bases between them. This CDR3 is 12 amino acids long. The V gene's germline CDR1 is DFQATT and CDR2 SNEGSKA (reference sequence). CDR3 nucleotides: TGCAGTGCTACGACAGGCTCCTACGAGCAGTACTTC. This gives the protein CSATTGSYEQYF.

There are a few counts of this clonotype. The chain combines TRBV28 with TRBJ2-4, with D possibly being TRBD1 (5 bases). The germline gives CDR1 MDHEN, CDR2 SYDVKM. CDR3 length equals 12 residues. Trimming stripped 5 bases from V and 9 bases from J, with 11 bases between. The CDR3 loop is CASSPTVGIQYF. The CDR3 nucleotides read TGTGCCAGCAGTCCGACAGTGGGCATTCAGTACTTC.

This clonotype is a singleton in its sample. This chain links TRBV5-1 with TRBJ1-6, with 9 positions matching TRBD1. Germline CDR1 reads SGHRS; CDR2 reads YFSETQ. Unmatched junction bases numbered 8, after V lost 4 bases and J lost 6 bases. The length of the CDR3 is 16 residues. CDR3 loop: CASSASQGQGNSPLHF. As DNA, the CDR3 is TGCGCCAGCAGCGCATCACAGGGACAGGGTAATTCACCCCTCCACTTT.

This clonotype was recorded a few times. This sequence joins TRBV20-1 and TRBJ1-3; D is possibly TRBD1 (6 bases). The CDR3 is 15 amino acids. V lost 5 bases and J lost 8, with 22 bases in between. Germline V gene lookup returns CDR1 DFQATT and CDR2 SNEGSKA (reference sequence). Here the CDR3 DNA reads TGCAGTGCTTCAGATGAAACAGGGCCCGGGGACACCATATATTTT. This codes for CSASDETGPGDTIYF.

This clonotype was recorded a few times. The genes are TRBV24-1 and TRBJ2-1, with TRBD1 as a possible D gene (6 bases). Germline lookup yields CDR1 KGHDR and CDR2 SFDVKD. This CDR3 is built from 18 residues. V lost 3 bases and J lost 5, with 22 bases in between. This chain's CDR3 is CATSDKTQGFESDNEQFF. DNA of the CDR3: TGTGCCACCAGTGATAAGACACAGGGCTTTGAAAGTGACAATGAGCAGTTCTTC.

This clonotype was picked up many times. The chain uses TRBV30 and TRBJ2-1; perhaps TRBD2 as D (6 bases). CDR1 and CDR2 from the germline V gene are GTSNPN and SVGIG (reference sequence). The V end was cut by 3 bases, the J end by 0 bases, with 6 bases between. The CDR3 consists of 13 residues. The CDR3 spells CAWRGGSYNEQFF. CDR3 coding DNA: TGTGCCTGGAGGGGGGGCTCCTACAATGAGCAGTTCTTC.